This T cell receptor (beta chain) was sequenced during a study of T cell clonotyping in hematopoietic cell transplantation. Study-wide results and limits: Higher Inverse Simpson Index values in graft donor and pretransplant recipient predicted broader posttransplant TCR diversity.

With respect to this clone: Its target is not known. At one of its ends the junction is not consistent with the germline gene, which may arise from a read error.

Recipient blood drawn about 28 days pretransplant and days 30, 100, 180 after. This CDR3 region has 15 residues. Germline V gives CDR1 ENHRY, CDR2 SYGVKD. Sequencing used immunoSEQ multiplex PCR; TCRdb keeps in-frame clones, though not all of them. The table includes more than 25,000 clones, around 90% detected once. The source of this sequence is a female patient in her fifties or sixties who had an allogeneic stem cell transplant from a related donor, so the T cells may come from the graft donor. Some clones in this sample may be carry-over from other donors' samples. The specimen comprised PBMCs, sampled 100 days after allogeneic stem cell transplant. The V and J genes are TRBV10-3 and TRBJ1-1; D might be TRBD1 (5 bases). CDR3 protein: CASSYSSGVNTEAFF. For the CDR3, the DNA is TGTGCCAGCAGTTACTCATCGGGGGTGAACACTGAAGCTTTCTTT.